The clone carrying this TCR beta chain was counted a single time. Its target is unknown. This entry comes from a study of post-analysis software for immune sequencing data. Broader study findings: With TRBV5-6, TRBV5-1 and TRBV20-1 included, about 5 TRBV segments were more frequent in patients than in controls. When compared against controls, multiple sclerosis patients showed significantly lower normalized Chao1 diversity.

Carried by the TCR beta cDNA libraries were unique molecular identifiers. TCRdb itself ran the PCR reads through MiXCR, one entry per CDR3 protein. This table holds approximately 660,000 distinct CDR3 sequences, approximately 60% found once. The CDR3 length is 16 residues. V shed 6 bases and J 2 bases; nucleotides not matched to a gene: 11. CDR1 SGHTA and CDR2 FQGNSA come from the germline V gene. J is TRBJ2-3 and V is TRBV7-2, with TRBD1 matching 7 bases. The sequence derives from a girl under 10 years old with multiple sclerosis. Specimen: blood. The CDR3 protein is CASSFLKGADTDTQYF. For the CDR3, the DNA is TGTGCCAGCAGTTTCCTTAAGGGGGCCGACACAGATACGCAGTATTTT.